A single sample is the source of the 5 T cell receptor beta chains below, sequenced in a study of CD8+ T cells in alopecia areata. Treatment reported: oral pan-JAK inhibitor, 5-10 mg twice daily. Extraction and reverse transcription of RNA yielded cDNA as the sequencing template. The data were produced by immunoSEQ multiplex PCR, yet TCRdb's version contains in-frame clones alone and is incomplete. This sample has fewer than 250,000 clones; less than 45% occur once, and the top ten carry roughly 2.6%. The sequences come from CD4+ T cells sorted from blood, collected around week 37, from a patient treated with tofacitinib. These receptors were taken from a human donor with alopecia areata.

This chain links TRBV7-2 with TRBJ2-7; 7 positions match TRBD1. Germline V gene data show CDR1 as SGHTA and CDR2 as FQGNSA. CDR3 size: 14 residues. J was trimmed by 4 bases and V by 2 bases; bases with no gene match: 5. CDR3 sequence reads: CASSLQQGWYEQYF. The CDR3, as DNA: TGTGCCAGCAGCTTACAACAGGGGTGGTACGAGCAGTACTTC.

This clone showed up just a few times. The CDR3 DNA reads as TGTGCCAGCAGCCACCGTGGAGATGAGCAGTTCTTC. Its translation is CASSHRGDEQFF. The chain links TRBV11-1 to TRBJ2-1; D uncertain. The germline CDR1 and CDR2 sequences are SGHAT and FQDESV (reference sequence). This CDR3 has 12 amino acids. Deletions cut 5 bases from V and 8 bases from J, with 10 bases between.

This chain's CDR3 is CASSYSRNRGNTEAFF. Written as DNA, the CDR3 is TGTGCCAGCAGTTACTCAAGAAACAGGGGTAACACTGAAGCTTTCTTT. This chain uses TRBV6-5 with TRBJ1-1, with 7 nucleotides matching TRBD1. Germline assignment: CDR1 MNHEY and CDR2 SVGAGI. Germline trimming cut 0 bases from V and 2 bases from J; bases unmatched to any gene: 6. CDR3 size: 16 residues.

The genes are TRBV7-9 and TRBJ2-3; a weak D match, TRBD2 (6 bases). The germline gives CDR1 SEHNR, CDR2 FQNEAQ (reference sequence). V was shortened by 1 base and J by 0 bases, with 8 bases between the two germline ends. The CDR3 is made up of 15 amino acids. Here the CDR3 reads CASSLVGTSTDTQYF. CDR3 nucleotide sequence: TGTGCCAGCAGCTTAGTGGGGACTAGCACAGATACGCAGTATTTT.

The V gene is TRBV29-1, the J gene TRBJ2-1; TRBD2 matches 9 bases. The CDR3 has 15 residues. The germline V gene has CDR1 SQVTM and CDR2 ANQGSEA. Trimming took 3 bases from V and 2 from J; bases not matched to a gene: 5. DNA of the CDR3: TGCAGCGTTGATAATCTAGCGGGGACCTACAATGAGCAGTTCTTC. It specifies CSVDNLAGTYNEQFF.